This TCR beta chain was retrieved from a study of T-cell reconstitution after alpha-beta-depleted transplantation in children. Preparation of the TCRbeta library was carried out with unique molecular identifiers. TCRdb recomputed calls from the PCR reads with MiXCR, one row per CDR3 protein. The sample includes 350,000 to 500,000 distinct CDR3 sequences, 43% of them seen just once. V lost 0 bases and J 7 bases, leaving 16 bases between the germline ends. CDR1 is LNHNV and CDR2 is YYDKDF in the germline V gene (reference sequence). The CDR3 covers 16 residues. The specimen comprised PBMCs, sampled before TCRalphabeta/CD19-depleted stem cell transplant. The V call is TRBV15, the J call TRBJ2-1; the D gene is possibly TRBD2 (6 bases). The receptor's source is a girl aged 2 to 9 with aplastic anemia, due to receive a stem cell transplant. The CDR3 nucleotides read TGTGCCACCAGCAGAGATAAAGGAGGGCCACGAAATGAGCAGTTCTTC. It translates to CATSRDKGGPRNEQFF.